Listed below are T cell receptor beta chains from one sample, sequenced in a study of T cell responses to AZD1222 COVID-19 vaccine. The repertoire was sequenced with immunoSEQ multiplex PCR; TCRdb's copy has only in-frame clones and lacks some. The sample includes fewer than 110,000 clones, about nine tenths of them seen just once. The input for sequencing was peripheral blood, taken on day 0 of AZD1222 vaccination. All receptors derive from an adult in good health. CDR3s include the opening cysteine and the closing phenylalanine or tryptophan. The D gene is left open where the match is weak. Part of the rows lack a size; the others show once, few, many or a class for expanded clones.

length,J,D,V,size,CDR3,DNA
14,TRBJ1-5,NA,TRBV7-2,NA,CASSLSRSNQPQHF,TGTGCCAGCAGCTTAAGCAGGAGCAATCAGCCCCAGCATTTT
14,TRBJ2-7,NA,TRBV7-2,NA,CASSSPLFSYEQYF,TGTGCCAGCAGCTCTCCGCTATTTTCCTACGAGCAGTACTTC
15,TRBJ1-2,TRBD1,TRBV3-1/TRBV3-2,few,CASSPTGQGVHGYTF,TGTGCCAGCAGCCCAACGGGACAGGGGGTTCATGGCTACACCTTC
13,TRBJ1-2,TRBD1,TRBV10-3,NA,CAISRTGTDGYTF,TGTGCCATCAGTCGGACAGGGACGGATGGCTACACCTTC
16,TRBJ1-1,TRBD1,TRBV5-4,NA,CASSLETGGMNTEAFF,TGTGCCAGCAGCTTGGAGACAGGGGGTATGAACACTGAAGCTTTCTTT
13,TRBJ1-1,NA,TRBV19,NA,CASSRQPNTEAFF,TGTGCCAGTAGTAGACAGCCGAACACTGAAGCTTTCTTT
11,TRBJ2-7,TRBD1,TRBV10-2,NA,CASGQGNEQYF,TGCGCCTCGGGACAGGGGAACGAGCAGTACTTC
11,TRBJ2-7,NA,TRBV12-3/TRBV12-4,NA,CASGRGAEQYF,TGTGCCAGTGGAAGGGGGGCCGAGCAGTACTTC
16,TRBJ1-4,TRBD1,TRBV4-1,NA,CASSLYRGPDNEKLFF,TGCGCCAGCAGCCTCTACAGGGGGCCTGATAATGAAAAACTGTTTTTT
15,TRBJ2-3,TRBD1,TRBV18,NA,CASSSTGTGADTQYF,TGTGCCAGCTCATCTACCGGGACAGGGGCAGATACGCAGTATTTT
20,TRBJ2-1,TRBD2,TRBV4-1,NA,CASSLYVRTRRNGSYNEQFF,TGCGCCAGCAGCCTATATGTTAGGACTAGAAGGAACGGGTCCTACAATGAGCAGTTCTTC
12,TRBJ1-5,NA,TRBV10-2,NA,CASSEHNQPQHF,TGCGCCAGCAGTGAACACAATCAGCCCCAGCATTTT
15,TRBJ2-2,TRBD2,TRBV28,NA,CASSLGLAGSGELFF,TGTGCCAGCAGTTTAGGGCTAGCGGGGAGCGGGGAGCTGTTTTTT
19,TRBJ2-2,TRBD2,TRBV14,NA,CASSQDRRLAGGRTGELFF,TGTGCCAGCAGCCAAGATAGGAGACTAGCGGGAGGGCGGACCGGGGAGCTGTTTTTT
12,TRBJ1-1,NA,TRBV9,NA,CASSGTSEGTFF,TGTGCCAGCAGCGGGACCTCAGAAGGAACTTTCTTT
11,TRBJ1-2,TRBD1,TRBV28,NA,CASRRQGGYTF,TGTGCCAGCAGAAGACAGGGAGGCTACACCTTC
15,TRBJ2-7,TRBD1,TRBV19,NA,CASSPGTGLGYEQYF,TGTGCCAGTAGTCCCGGGACAGGGTTGGGCTACGAGCAGTACTTC
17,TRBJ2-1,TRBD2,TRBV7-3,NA,CASSTGSGSGSYNEQFF,TGTGCCAGCAGCACGGGCAGCGGGAGCGGTTCCTACAATGAGCAGTTCTTC
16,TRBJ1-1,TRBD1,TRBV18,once,CASSPTGAREKTEAFF,TGTGCCAGCTCACCTACAGGGGCCCGGGAAAAAACTGAAGCTTTCTTT
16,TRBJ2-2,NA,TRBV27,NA,CASSYYGAGRPGELFF,TGTGCCAGCAGTTACTACGGGGCGGGAAGGCCCGGGGAGCTGTTTTTT
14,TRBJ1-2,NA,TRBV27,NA,CASSLSRLKDGYTF,TGTGCCAGCAGTCTTTCCCGGCTGAAGGATGGCTACACCTTC
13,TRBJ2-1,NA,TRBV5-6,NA,CASSLWGSYEQFF,TGTGCCAGCAGCTTGTGGGGGAGCTATGAGCAGTTCTTC